The 30 T cell receptor beta chains listed next were all sequenced from one sample in a study of T cell repertoires in cytomegalovirus infection. No antigen has been assigned to these receptors. TCRdb fed the reads into MiXCR, producing one record per CDR3 protein. The table records around 900,000 distinct CDR3 sequences, approximately 30% of them present only once. The material sequenced was cultured CD8+ T cells from PBMCs, taken from culture after CMV antigen stimulation. The origin of the receptors is a human donor in good health (CMV status not recorded). Some clones in this sample may be carry-over from other donors' samples.

The sample holds a few counts of this clonotype. The V call is TRBV12-3 or TRBV12-4, the J call TRBJ2-7; D is perhaps TRBD2 (6 bases). Trimming took off 3 bases at V and 5 bases at J, with 11 bases between the two ends. There are 13 residues in the CDR3. DNA for the CDR3: TGTGCCAGCAGTTTTGGGGGGTCGAACGAGCAGTACGTC. This codes for CASSFGGSNEQYV.

The chain recombines TRBV4-1 with TRBJ2-2; TRBD2 matches at 12 bases. CDR3 length: 18 residues. J gave up 7 bases and V 2 bases, and 11 bases lay outside the gene matches. Germline lookup yields CDR1 MGHRA and CDR2 YSYEKL. Here the CDR3 reads CASSQSTLAGGPNGELFF. CDR3 DNA sequence: TGCGCCAGCAGCCAATCGACCCTAGCGGGGGGGCCGAACGGGGAGCTGTTTTTT.

This clonotype was observed a few times. This rearrangement joins TRBV6-6 to TRBJ2-1; D is possibly TRBD1 (7 bases). This CDR3 region has 15 residues. The ends were cut back, 6 bases at V and 6 bases at J, with 18 bases in the middle. Germline V gene data show CDR1 as MNHNY and CDR2 as SVGAGI (reference sequence). CDR3 in amino acids: CASRFRRGPINEQFF. The DNA for the CDR3 is TGTGCCAGCAGATTTCGGAGGGGGCCAATCAATGAGCAGTTCTTC.

This clonotype was found once. The chain employs TRBV19 and TRBJ1-5; no reliable D call. This CDR3 region has 14 residues. V dropped 0 bases and J dropped 0 bases, with 3 bases sitting between them. Germline V gene data show CDR1 as LNHDA and CDR2 as SQIVND (reference sequence). The CDR3 reads CASSIDISNQPQHF. The CDR3 DNA reads TGTGCCAGTAGTATAGACATTAGCAATCAGCCCCAGCATTTT.

The chain carries TRBV4-1 and TRBJ1-2; 8 bases are shared with TRBD1. Unmatched junction bases numbered 14, after V lost 2 bases and J lost 6 bases. CDR3 length equals 17 residues. Germline CDR1 reads MGHRA; CDR2 reads YSYEKL. The CDR3 bases are TGCGCCAGCAGCCAACCGCGTTGGCAGGGGGCGGTCAATGGCTACACCTTC. It yields the protein CASSQPRWQGAVNGYTF.

The chain couples TRBV5-6 to TRBJ2-7; D may be TRBD1 (5 bases). Trimming cost V 2 bases and J 0 bases, with 9 bases left between them. CDR1 is SGHDT, CDR2 YYEEEE, per germline. The CDR3 contains 14 residues. The CDR3 DNA reads TGTGCCAGCAGCTTCAACAGGTTCTCCTACGAGCAGTACTTC. The encoded protein is CASSFNRFSYEQYF.

In its sample, this clonotype was seen a few times. This chain uses TRBV4-1 with TRBJ2-3, with 8 bases aligning to TRBD2. Germline CDR1 reads MGHRA; CDR2 reads YSYEKL. The length of the CDR3 is 17 residues. The ends lost 1 base at V and 2 bases at J; junction bases unmatched: 8. The CDR3 coding sequence is TGCGCCAGCAGCCAAGCGGACTCGGGAGGGGTCACAGATACGCAGTATTTT. Amino acid sequence: CASSQADSGGVTDTQYF.

This clonotype was observed a few times. This chain uses TRBV2 with TRBJ2-5, with 10 bases that match TRBD1. This CDR3 region has 16 residues. Trimming removed 8 bases from V and 5 bases from J; junction bases left unmatched: 14. The germline gives CDR1 SNHLY, CDR2 FYNNEI. The CDR3 here is CASDWEPGQGKETQYF. CDR3 sequence (DNA): TGTGCCAGCGACTGGGAACCGGGACAGGGGAAGGAGACCCAGTACTTC. The full variable domain, completed using reference TRBV2 and TRBJ2-5, is EPEVTQTPSHQVTQMGQEVILRCVPISNHLYFYWYRQILGQKVEFLVSFYNNEISEKSEIFDDQFSVERPDGSNFTLKIRSTKLEDSAMYFCASDWEPGQGKETQYFGPGTRLLVL.

The chain recombines TRBV19 with TRBJ1-4; TRBD1 is a possible D gene (5 bases). V gave up 1 base and J gave up 8 bases, with 17 bases separating them. Germline-derived CDR1 and CDR2 are LNHDA and SQIVND (reference sequence). The CDR3 covers 16 residues. The CDR3 DNA reads TGTGCCAGTAGTATAGGACAGCCGGGTTGGAACGAAAAACTGTTTTTT. Translating gives CASSIGQPGWNEKLFF.

The gene calls are TRBV4-3 and TRBJ1-1; tentative D call: TRBD1 (6 bases). V was cut by 0 bases and J by 0 bases, with 14 bases left in between. The CDR3 contains 17 residues. The germline CDR1 and CDR2 sequences are LGHNA and YSLEER. The CDR3 spells CASSQDLLGGMNTEAFF. The CDR3 DNA sequence: TGCGCCAGCAGCCAAGATCTATTAGGGGGAATGAACACTGAAGCTTTCTTT.

The chain uses TRBV27 and TRBJ2-1, with D uncertain. From germline, CDR1 is MNHEY and CDR2 SMNVEV (reference sequence). V was shortened by 3 bases and J by 4 bases, with 13 bases between the two germline ends. The CDR3 extends over 15 amino acids. This chain's CDR3 is CASSFQSHPYNEQFF. In nucleotides, the CDR3 is TGTGCCAGCAGTTTCCAGTCTCATCCTTACAATGAGCAGTTCTTC.

The gene calls are TRBV2 and TRBJ2-5, with TRBD1 matching over 7 bases. The CDR3 has 14 residues. The junction had 6 bases not matched to a gene; V was cut back by 7 bases and J by 1 base. Germline V gene sequence: CDR1 SNHLY, CDR2 FYNNEI. The CDR3: CASNSRDSQETQYF. CDR3 coding DNA: TGTGCCAGCAATTCTAGGGACAGCCAAGAGACCCAGTACTTC.

The rearrangement joins TRBV5-1 to TRBJ2-1; D may match TRBD1 or TRBD2 (6 bases each). Germline V CDR1 and CDR2: SGHRS, YFSETQ. CDR3 length: 13 residues. Between the trimmed V and J ends, which lost 5 bases and 7 bases, there was a span of 13 bases. CDR3 coding DNA: TGCGCCAGCAGAGGGGGGCCGGGAAATGAGCAGTTCTTC. Protein product: CASRGGPGNEQFF.

This clonotype was seen a few times. The chain couples TRBV5-6 to TRBJ1-5; TRBD1 matches 9 bases. The V gene end was trimmed by 0 bases and the J gene end by 2 bases; junction bases not matched to a gene: 3. Per germline, CDR1 SGHDT and CDR2 YYEEEE. The CDR3 totals 16 residues. The CDR3 sequence is CASSLGTGVGNQPQHF. CDR3 DNA sequence: TGTGCCAGCAGCTTGGGGACAGGGGTGGGCAATCAGCCCCAGCATTTT. The full variable domain, with the rest looked up from reference TRBV5-6 and TRBJ1-5, is DAGVTQSPTHLIKTRGQQVTLRCSPKSGHDTVSWYQQALGQGPQFIFQYYEEEERQRGNFPDRFSGHQFPNYSSELNVNALLLGDSALYLCASSLGTGVGNQPQHFGDGTRLSIL.

This clonotype was counted a few times. The V gene is TRBV6-1, the J gene TRBJ2-3; D unclear. The CDR3 has 13 amino acids. V lost 4 bases and J 0 bases, leaving 5 bases between the germline ends. Germline loops: CDR1 MNHNS, CDR2 SASEGT. The CDR3 sequence is CASSGLSTDTQYF. The DNA of the CDR3 is TGTGCCAGCAGTGGACTTAGCACAGATACGCAGTATTTT.

V and J are TRBV7-6 and TRBJ2-3; D assignment may be TRBD1 or TRBD2 (5 bases each). The CDR3 contains 15 residues. V was shortened by 5 bases and J by 2 bases, with 14 bases between the two germline ends. The germline V gene has CDR1 SGHVS and CDR2 FNYEAQ. In DNA, the CDR3 is TGTGCCAGCAGCGAACGGGACCGGACCACAGATACGCAGTATTTT. This gives the protein CASSERDRTTDTQYF. The full variable domain, rest sourced from reference TRBV7-6 and TRBJ2-3, is GAGVSQSPRYKVTKRGQDVALRCDPISGHVSLYWYRQALGQGPEFLTYFNYEAQQDKSGLPNDRFSAERPEGSISTLTIQRTEQRDSAMYRCASSERDRTTDTQYFGPGTRLTVL.

This clonotype was counted between two and nine times. The J gene is TRBJ2-3, the V gene TRBV6-5, with D perhaps TRBD1 (5 bases). Trimming left V 2 bases short and J 5 bases short, with 8 bases between. Germline CDR1 MNHEY, CDR2 SVGAGI. The CDR3 runs 13 residues. The CDR3 loop reads CASSYRGVDTQYF. In DNA form, the CDR3 reads TGTGCCAGCAGTTACAGGGGCGTAGATACGCAGTATTTT.

This clonotype turned up a few times. The chain uses TRBV12-3 or TRBV12-4 and TRBJ1-3; 9 bases are shared with TRBD1. The ends lost 2 bases at V and 2 bases at J; junction bases unmatched: 4. There are 16 residues in the CDR3. CDR3 in DNA: TGTGCCAGCAGTTTAACAGGGGGCTTAACTGGAAACACCATATATTTT. Translation gives CASSLTGGLTGNTIYF.

Details on this clonotype: This may be a read error: a much more frequent sequence differs by one nucleotide. The V gene is TRBV5-1, the J gene TRBJ2-7, with a weak D call TRBD2 (5 bases). The CDR3 is 13 residues long. CDR1 is SGHRS and CDR2 is YFSETQ in the germline V gene. The V and J ends lost 4 bases and 7 bases respectively, with 15 bases between them. The CDR3 sequence is CASSIGGAEEQYF. As DNA, the CDR3 is TGCGCCAGCAGCATCGGAGGAGCGGAGGAGCAGTACTTC. Using reference TRBV5-1 and TRBJ2-7 for the parts outside the CDR3, the full variable domain is KAGVTQTPRYLIKTRGQQVTLSCSPISGHRSVSWYQQTPGQGLQFLFEYFSETQRNKGNFPGRFSGRQFSNSRSEMNVSTLELGDSALYLCASSIGGAEEQYFGPGTRLTVT.

This clonotype has a count of ten or more. The chain couples TRBV7-2 to TRBJ2-1; TRBD1 or TRBD2 may be the D gene (5 bases each). From germline, CDR1 is SGHTA and CDR2 FQGNSA. The CDR3 consists of 14 residues. V was cut by 3 bases and J by 7 bases, with 13 bases left in between. The CDR3, as DNA: TGTGCCAGCAGCTTGAGGGGATGGGTGAATGAGCAGTTCTTC. It translates to CASSLRGWVNEQFF.

This clonotype was detected a few times. V and J are TRBV7-9 and TRBJ2-1; no definite D call. The CDR3 has 15 amino acids. Germline values: CDR1 SEHNR, CDR2 FQNEAQ (reference sequence). V was trimmed by 3 bases and J by 2 bases, leaving 11 bases between them. The CDR3 bases are TGTGCCAGCAGCTTTGTGTCCGTCACCTACAATGAGCAGTTCTTC. Protein product: CASSFVSVTYNEQFF.

This clonotype was counted only a few times. The chain links TRBV11-2 to TRBJ1-6; D remains ambiguous. The length of the CDR3 is 16 residues. Germline CDR1 is SGHAT and CDR2 is FQNNGV. V was pared by 5 bases and J by 2 bases, with 13 bases between. The CDR3 loop reads CASSMRRAPYNSPLHF. The CDR3 DNA sequence: TGTGCCAGCAGCATGAGAAGAGCTCCCTATAATTCACCCCTCCACTTT.

This clonotype has a handful of counts. The chain joins TRBV3-1 to TRBJ2-5; D unresolved. Between the trimmed V and J ends, which lost 1 base and 2 bases, there was a span of 14 bases. CDR3 size: 16 residues. The germline CDR1 and CDR2 sequences are LGHDT and YNNKEL (reference sequence). CDR3 amino acids: CASSQAPRTSQETQYF. The CDR3 nucleotides are TGTGCCAGCAGCCAAGCGCCAAGGACGTCTCAAGAGACCCAGTACTTC.

The chain uses TRBV7-9 and TRBJ1-2; D unclear. Germline CDR1 reads SEHNR; CDR2 reads FQNEAQ (reference sequence). V was trimmed by 0 bases and J by 4 bases, leaving 12 bases between them. The CDR3 is 15 residues long. DNA for the CDR3: TGTGCCAGCAGCTTAGCTCCGGGTTTGAGCTATGGCTACACCTTC. Its protein product is CASSLAPGLSYGYTF.

This chain connects TRBV2 to TRBJ1-5; 7 bases fit TRBD1. Trimming at V came to 4 bases and at J to 0 bases, leaving 9 bases not matched to a gene. From germline, CDR1 is SNHLY and CDR2 FYNNEI. The CDR3 is made up of 17 amino acids. CDR3 in amino acids: CASSGQGYIYSNQPQHF. As DNA, the CDR3 is TGTGCCAGCAGTGGACAGGGCTACATTTATAGCAATCAGCCCCAGCATTTT.

This clonotype was counted a few times. V usage is TRBV11-2 and J usage is TRBJ1-4, with 7 bases fitting TRBD1. V was clipped by 5 bases and J by 7 bases; unmatched bases: 7. The V gene's germline CDR1 is SGHAT and CDR2 FQNNGV. This CDR3 has 14 amino acids. CDR3 bases: TGTGCCAGCAGCCACAGGGGCTTCGGTGAAAAACTGTTTTTT. It encodes CASSHRGFGEKLFF.

V gene TRBV19 combines with J gene TRBJ1-1; 8 bases fit TRBD1. Germline V CDR1 and CDR2: LNHDA, SQIVND (reference sequence). After removal of 2 bases from V and 2 bases from J, the junction contained 7 bases not matched to a gene. The CDR3 loop spans 16 amino acids. The CDR3 DNA follows: TGTGCCAGTAGTATAATCCCGACAGGGGATAACACTGAAGCTTTCTTT. This sequence encodes CASSIIPTGDNTEAFF.

This clonotype has only a few counts. CDR3 protein: CASSQRTGYEQYF. CDR3 nucleotides: TGCGCCAGCAGCCAGCGGACAGGCTACGAGCAGTACTTC. This sequence joins TRBV4-1 and TRBJ2-7, with TRBD1 matching 7 bases. Germline values: CDR1 MGHRA, CDR2 YSYEKL. The CDR3 spans 13 residues. V shed 3 bases and J 3 bases; nucleotides not matched to a gene: 2.

This clonotype was counted between two and nine times. The chain recombines TRBV27 with TRBJ1-2, with 7 bases matching TRBD1. Germline V CDR1 and CDR2: MNHEY, SMNVEV (reference sequence). This CDR3 contains 15 residues. Germline trimming cut 0 bases from V and 4 bases from J; bases unmatched to any gene: 5. This chain's CDR3 is CASSLSGGLAYGYTF. In nucleotides, the CDR3 is TGTGCCAGCAGTTTATCAGGGGGCCTGGCCTATGGCTACACCTTC.

This clonotype was picked up a small number of times. Written as DNA, the CDR3 is TGTGCCAGTACCCCGACGCGGAACACTGAAGCTTTCTTT. Translated, it gives CASTPTRNTEAFF. The J gene is TRBJ1-1, the V gene TRBV19; D gene uncertain. Germline V lookup: CDR1 LNHDA, CDR2 SQIVND (reference sequence). CDR3 length equals 13 residues. Trimming pared 7 bases from V and 1 base from J, leaving 10 bases between.